Detailed here is one TCR beta chain. What it binds is not known. The germline V gene has CDR1 SGHTA and CDR2 FQGTGA. The V gene lost 6 bases and the J gene lost 1 base, with 9 bases spanning the gap. The CDR3 contains 13 residues. These donors, healthy bone marrow donors, were studied. The data were taken from a study of cytomegalovirus exposure and HLA in healthy donors. General study points: In vitro confirmation showed a few CMV-associated chains to be CMV antigen specific. Association with HLA alleles at 0.05 false discovery rate was found for 16,951 TCR beta sequences in a later analysis. It was likely that a cluster of highly shared sequence variants was a sequencing artifact.

PCR involved 60 Vbeta and 13 Jbeta primers. Sequencing used immunoSEQ multiplex PCR; TCRdb keeps in-frame clones, though not all of them. The sample includes about 160,000 clones, over 70% of them seen just once. The sequenced material came from PBMCs. The chain employs TRBV7-3 and TRBJ1-1, with D perhaps matching TRBD1 (6 bases). This sequence originates from a young man in good health and CMV-seropositive. The DNA for the CDR3 is TGTGCCAGCAGTCAGGACAGGAACACTGAAGCTTTCTTT. It translates to CASSQDRNTEAFF.